The 10 T cell receptor beta chains listed next were all sequenced from one sample in a study of radiation and T cells in renal cell carcinoma. Some clones are missing from TCRdb's copy, which holds only in-frame ones; the method was immunoSEQ multiplex PCR. The sample carries about 78,000 clones, roughly nine tenths recorded once. Time point here: blood 4 weeks post-SBRT, at nephrectomy. The treatment is: 15 Gy SBRT to primary tumor, nephrectomy 4 weeks later. The source was blood, collected from a patient whose treatment included radiotherapy and nephrectomy. These TCRs come from a woman in her 70s with renal cell carcinoma.

Only a few counts were recorded for this clone. The V gene is TRBV30, the J gene TRBJ1-1; D gene ambiguous. V lost 4 bases to trimming and J lost 1 base, with 4 bases between them. Germline CDR1 reads GTSNPN; CDR2 reads SVGIG (reference sequence). This CDR3 spans 11 amino acids. DNA for the CDR3: TGTGCCTGGAAACAGAACACTGAAGCTTTCTTT. It translates to CAWKQNTEAFF.

The V call is TRBV30, the J call TRBJ1-2; the D gene is possibly TRBD1 (6 bases). CDR1 GTSNPN and CDR2 SVGIG come from the germline V gene (reference sequence). The CDR3 totals 18 residues. Trimming removed 3 bases from V and 2 bases from J, with 25 bases in between. The CDR3 DNA sequence: TGTGCCTGGAGAAACGAAATGCGAAACAGGGAGTACAACTATGGCTACACCTTC. Protein product: CAWRNEMRNREYNYGYTF.

The rearrangement links TRBV10-2 to TRBJ2-3; 9 bases map to TRBD1. This CDR3 has 15 residues. Germline V gene lookup returns CDR1 WSHSY and CDR2 SAAADI. Trimming at V came to 6 bases and at J to 5 bases, leaving 9 bases not matched to a gene. The CDR3 loop is CASSPGQGIGDTQYF. In DNA form, the CDR3 reads TGCGCCAGCAGCCCGGGACAGGGCATAGGAGATACGCAGTATTTT.

This chain joins TRBV28 and TRBJ1-6; 8 nucleotides line up with TRBD1. Germline V gene lookup returns CDR1 MDHEN and CDR2 SYDVKM. The V and J ends lost 5 bases and 7 bases, in that order; junction bases with no gene match: 4. The CDR3 length is 14 residues. CDR3 region: CASSVGTGNSPLHF. The CDR3 DNA reads TGTGCCAGCAGTGTCGGGACAGGAAATTCACCCCTCCACTTT.

The CDR3 region has the DNA TGCGCCAGCAGCCAGGAGGGGGGGGCAGCAAACATTCAGTACTTC. Protein product: CASSQEGGAANIQYF. The gene calls are TRBV4-1 and TRBJ2-4, with D perhaps matching TRBD2 (7 bases). The CDR3 spans 15 residues. Germline CDR1 and CDR2: MGHRA and YSYEKL. V shed 3 bases and J shed 6 bases, with 15 bases lying between them.

V usage is TRBV9 and J usage is TRBJ2-1; D possibly corresponds to TRBD2 (6 bases). CDR1 and CDR2 from the germline V gene are SGDLS and YYNGEE. The ends were cut back, 0 bases at V and 8 bases at J, with 15 bases in the middle. The CDR3 sequence is 15 residues long. CDR3 bases: TGTGCCAGCAGCGTAGGGTTAGCGGCGCAATATGAGCAGTTCTTC. Encoded protein: CASSVGLAAQYEQFF.

CDR3 sequence reads: CASSFLRVGGGSGANVLTF. For the CDR3, the DNA is TGTGCCAGCAGTTTCCTCAGGGTCGGGGGTGGATCTGGGGCCAACGTCCTGACTTTC. The chain has TRBV27 and TRBJ2-6; tentative D call: TRBD2 (6 bases). The CDR3 consists of 19 residues. CDR1 is MNHEY and CDR2 is SMNVEV in the germline V gene (reference sequence). Deletions cut 3 bases from V and 1 base from J, with 19 bases between.

In DNA, the CDR3 is TGTGCCAGCAGCGTCTTGGGTACCGTCCACTCTGGAAACACCATATATTTT. Encoded protein: CASSVLGTVHSGNTIYF. This chain links TRBV9 with TRBJ1-3; D gene uncertain. Germline lookup yields CDR1 SGDLS and CDR2 YYNGEE. Deletions cut 2 bases from V and 0 bases from J, with 15 bases between. The CDR3 has 17 residues.

The chain carries TRBV29-1 and TRBJ1-2; the D is unclear. The CDR3 consists of 13 residues. Germline loops: CDR1 SQVTM, CDR2 ANQGSEA. Trimming removed 5 bases at V and 6 bases at J, with 16 bases between. The CDR3 region is CSVREALINGYTF. The CDR3, as DNA: TGCAGCGTTCGAGAGGCCTTGATAAATGGCTACACCTTC.

The chain couples TRBV15 to TRBJ1-1; maybe TRBD1 (6 bases). Germline CDR1 LNHNV, CDR2 YYDKDF (reference sequence). Trimming left V 1 base short and J 1 base short, with 10 bases between. This CDR3 has 15 residues. In DNA, the CDR3 is TGTGCCACCAGCAGAGTGGTGGGGGCGAACACTGAAGCTTTCTTT. It translates to CATSRVVGANTEAFF.